This T cell receptor beta chain originates from a study of blood T cell repertoires in COVID-19. Study background: From the United States, Italy and Spain came samples of acute and convalescent COVID-19. The cDNA or gDNA used as material had been derived from T cells, B-cell-depleted T cells, or PBMCs.

Under the authors' procedure: Amplifying reference gene primers gave estimates of nucleated cell counts. Generated by immunoSEQ multiplex PCR, the TCRdb table keeps only in-frame clones and is missing some. D and trimming come from the DNA, and the V and J calls and clone size come from that table. The sample contains 150,000 to 200,000 clones, around 90% of which appear only once. This clonotype was obtained from a man in his forties or fifties who had recovered from COVID-19. Sequencing was carried out using peripheral blood.

For the CDR3, the DNA is TGCGCCAGCAAATCGACAGGGGGCAGTACAGATACGCAGTATTTT. Translated, it gives CASKSTGGSTDTQYF. V is TRBV5-1 and J is TRBJ2-3, with 10 bases that match TRBD1. The CDR3 contains 15 residues. V dropped 6 bases and J dropped 3; count of bases not matched to a gene: 7. The V gene's germline CDR1 is SGHRS and CDR2 YFSETQ.